This entry features one T cell receptor (beta chain) sequence. V lost 11 bases and J lost 0; bases outside the gene matches: 17. The CDR3 is made up of 19 amino acids. Germline V gene lookup returns CDR1 ENHRY and CDR2 SYGVKD. This sample is drawn from a study of shared clonotypes between healthy human individuals. Naive CD8 populations comprised CD45RO-negative cells positively selected for CCR7, excluding terminally differentiated effector memory CD45RA+ cells. The method was immunoSEQ multiplex PCR; TCRdb's version includes in-frame clones alone and lacks a portion of them. The table shows about 2.2 million clones, with 80% to 95% occurring only once.

The gene calls are TRBV10-3 and TRBJ2-1; 12 nucleotides agree with TRBD2. Input material: naive CD8+ T cells from PBMCs. The TCR sequence derives from a man aged 18 to 30 in good health. Some clones in this sample may be carry-over from other donors' samples. The CDR3 region is CASSTGASGRESSYNEQFF. In nucleotides, the CDR3 is TGTGCCTCCTCCACCGGGGCTAGCGGGAGGGAAAGCTCCTACAATGAGCAGTTCTTC.